This passage covers 24 T cell receptor beta chains from one sample sequenced in a study of control samples from healthy donors and cancer patients. Repertoires were generated with immunoSEQ multiplex PCR, while TCRdb's copy carries only in-frame clones and drops some. Of 60,000 to 100,000 clones listed, around 89% are singletons. The sample taken for sequencing was blood. The receptors here all came from a middle-aged man in good health.

The chain joins TRBV5-6 to TRBJ1-5; TRBD1 might be the D (5 bases). Germline CDR1 SGHDT, CDR2 YYEEEE. Trimming shortened V by 4 bases and J by 3 bases, and 14 bases separated the two germline ends. The CDR3 is 15 amino acids. This CDR3 reads CASSLGGFDNQPQHF. For the CDR3, the DNA is TGTGCCAGCAGCCTTGGGGGATTCGACAATCAGCCCCAGCATTTT. The full variable domain, in which reference TRBV5-6 and TRBJ1-5 provide the parts outside the CDR3, is DAGVTQSPTHLIKTRGQQVTLRCSPKSGHDTVSWYQQALGQGPQFIFQYYEEEERQRGNFPDRFSGHQFPNYSSELNVNALLLGDSALYLCASSLGGFDNQPQHFGDGTRLSIL.

The chain joins TRBV18 to TRBJ1-5; D ambiguous. V was shortened by 4 bases and J by 5 bases, with 9 bases between the two germline ends. Germline CDR1 is KGHSH and CDR2 is LQKENI. The CDR3 loop spans 13 amino acids. CDR3 protein: CASSLARDQPQHF. CDR3 DNA sequence: TGTGCCAGCTCACTGGCCCGCGATCAGCCCCAGCATTTT.

The chain carries TRBV5-1 and TRBJ2-1, with D unclear. Trimming removed 0 bases from V and 6 bases from J, with 16 bases in between. This CDR3 has 16 residues. CDR1 SGHRS and CDR2 YFSETQ come from the germline V gene. DNA for the CDR3: TGCGCCAGCAGCTTGGTGGCAGCCTCAGCTATCAATGAGCAGTTCTTC. Amino acids: CASSLVAASAINEQFF.

CDR3 sequence reads: CASSYRGHRNIQYF. The CDR3 DNA reads TGTGCCAGCAGTTATAGGGGGCATAGAAACATTCAGTACTTC. The chain recombines TRBV27 with TRBJ2-4, with 7 bases aligning to TRBD1. Germline trimming cut 4 bases from V and 6 bases from J; bases unmatched to any gene: 6. CDR1 and CDR2 (germline): MNHEY, SMNVEV (reference sequence). The CDR3 is 14 residues long.

The chain is built from TRBV11-2 and TRBJ2-7; weak D call: TRBD2 (6 bases). V shed 4 bases and J shed 5 bases, with 18 bases lying between them. This CDR3 has 15 residues. CDR1 and CDR2 (germline): SGHAT, FQNNGV. The CDR3 here is CASSSYARTGDEQYF. CDR3 DNA: TGTGCCAGCAGCTCCTACGCTCGGACGGGAGACGAGCAGTACTTC.

The chain is built from TRBV30 and TRBJ2-7, with 10 bases matching TRBD1. Trimming took 4 bases from V and 5 from J; bases not matched to a gene: 8. Germline-derived CDR1 and CDR2 are GTSNPN and SVGIG (reference sequence). The length of the CDR3 is 14 residues. CDR3 nucleotides: TGTGCCTGGACCGAGGGACAGGGGCAGGACGAGCAGTACTTC. Encoded protein: CAWTEGQGQDEQYF.

The chain has TRBV20-1 and TRBJ1-1; D is uncertain. The CDR3 loop spans 13 amino acids. Germline V lookup: CDR1 DFQATT, CDR2 SNEGSKA (reference sequence). Trimming pared 3 bases from V and 7 bases from J, leaving 15 bases between. CDR3: CSASSGGKYEAFF. The DNA for the CDR3 is TGCAGTGCTAGTTCGGGAGGAAAATATGAAGCTTTCTTT.

The chain joins TRBV18 to TRBJ1-2; 9 bases fit TRBD1. CDR1 KGHSH and CDR2 LQKENI come from the germline V gene. The ends lost 3 bases at V and 0 bases at J; junction bases unmatched: 5. The CDR3 runs 16 residues. CDR3 residues: CASSPGQGVTNYGYTF. The CDR3 nucleotides are TGTGCCAGCTCACCGGGACAGGGTGTAACTAACTATGGCTACACCTTC.

J is TRBJ1-1 and V is TRBV10-3; 9 nucleotides align to TRBD1. Germline CDR1 ENHRY, CDR2 SYGVKD. There are 16 residues in the CDR3. Trimming at V came to 2 bases and at J to 6 bases, leaving 10 bases not matched to a gene. CDR3 nucleotides: TGTGCCATCAGTGAGGGCGAGGGACAGGGAATCGCTGAAGCTTTCTTT. This encodes CAISEGEGQGIAEAFF.

The chain carries TRBV5-5 and TRBJ2-5; TRBD1 agrees at 8 bases. The CDR3 covers 15 residues. Per the germline V gene, CDR1 is SGHKS and CDR2 is YYEKEE (reference sequence). The V gene end was trimmed by 3 bases and the J gene end by 4 bases; junction bases not matched to a gene: 8. The CDR3 DNA is TGTGCCAGCAGCTATCGGACAGGGAATCCAGAGACCCAGTACTTC. Protein: CASSYRTGNPETQYF. The variable domain in full, with the rest retrieved from reference TRBV5-5 and TRBJ2-5, is DAGVTQSPTHLIKTRGQQVTLRCSPISGHKSVSWYQQVLGQGPQFIFQYYEKEERGRGNFPDRFSARQFPNYSSELNVNALLLGDSALYLCASSYRTGNPETQYFGPGTRLLVL.

This clone was found once. This chain links TRBV6-5 with TRBJ1-5; tentatively, D is TRBD1 (5 bases). There are 14 residues in the CDR3. The V end lost 2 bases, the J end lost 5 bases, and 10 bases lay between the germline ends. CDR1 and CDR2 from the germline V gene are MNHEY and SVGAGI. The CDR3 bases are TGTGCCAGCAGTTACGGGACCGAATATCAGCCCCAGCATTTT. Its protein is CASSYGTEYQPQHF.

The chain recombines TRBV11-1 with TRBJ1-5; D ambiguous. CDR1 is SGHAT and CDR2 is FQDESV in the germline V gene (reference sequence). The CDR3 is made up of 13 amino acids. The ends were cut back, 5 bases at V and 0 bases at J, with 5 bases in the middle. CDR3 sequence reads: CASSIHSNQPQHF. The CDR3 DNA is TGTGCCAGCAGCATTCATAGCAATCAGCCCCAGCATTTT. Based on the CDR3 plus reference TRBV11-1 and TRBJ1-5, the full variable domain is EAEVAQSPRYKITEKSQAVAFWCDPISGHATLYWYRQILGQGPELLVQFQDESVVDDSQLPKDRFSAERLKGVDSTLKIQPAELGDSAMYLCASSIHSNQPQHFGDGTRLSIL.

This rearrangement joins TRBV9 to TRBJ2-1; 9 nucleotides line up with TRBD2. With V trimmed by 0 bases and J by 9 bases, 7 bases remained unmatched. The length of the CDR3 is 15 residues. The germline V gene encodes CDR1 SGDLS and CDR2 YYNGEE. CDR3 in amino acids: CASSVAGGGAPEQFF. The CDR3, as DNA: TGTGCCAGCAGCGTAGCGGGCGGGGGGGCCCCTGAGCAGTTCTTC.

This clone turned up a few times. The rearrangement joins TRBV3-1 (or the pseudogene TRBV3-2) to TRBJ2-1, with TRBD1 matching 7 bases. Germline-derived CDR1 and CDR2 are LGHDT and YNNKEL (reference sequence). The length of the CDR3 is 16 residues. Trimming removed 4 bases from V and 7 bases from J; junction bases left unmatched: 13. The CDR3 loop is CASSRRQGNIKNEQFF. CDR3 bases: TGTGCCAGCAGCCGAAGACAGGGAAACATTAAGAATGAGCAGTTCTTC.

The CDR3 loop is CATSDPSSVRLADTQYF. The CDR3 nucleotides read TGTGCCACCAGTGATCCATCCAGTGTTCGTTTGGCAGATACGCAGTATTTT. The rearrangement uses TRBV24-1 and TRBJ2-3; D gene uncertain. The CDR3 sequence is 17 residues long. Trimming cost V 3 bases and J 4 bases, with 19 bases left between them. Germline V gene lookup returns CDR1 KGHDR and CDR2 SFDVKD.

This clone was counted a single time. The rearrangement joins TRBV7-9 to TRBJ1-3, with TRBD1 as a possible D gene (5 bases). The germline gives CDR1 SEHNR, CDR2 FQNEAQ (reference sequence). The CDR3 is 14 residues long. V was shortened by 3 bases and J by 4 bases, with 10 bases between the two germline ends. CDR3 coding DNA: TGTGCCAGCAGCTTTTCGCAGGGAGGAAACACCATATATTTT. As protein: CASSFSQGGNTIYF.

The chain carries TRBV9 and TRBJ2-5; either TRBD1 or TRBD2 may fit D (5 bases each). CDR1 and CDR2 (germline): SGDLS, YYNGEE. Trimming stripped 3 bases from V and 4 bases from J, with 16 bases between. This CDR3 region has 15 residues. CDR3 in amino acids: CASSASEGFAETQYF. The CDR3 DNA reads TGTGCCAGCAGCGCAAGCGAGGGGTTCGCAGAGACCCAGTACTTC.

The chain couples TRBV3-1 (or the pseudogene TRBV3-2) to TRBJ2-7; the D gene is possibly TRBD2 (5 bases). CDR3 length: 17 residues. The germline V gene encodes CDR1 LGHDT and CDR2 YNNKEL (reference sequence). The V gene lost 2 bases and the J gene lost 0 bases, with 17 bases spanning the gap. The CDR3 region is CASSQYSERKISYEQYF. Here the CDR3 DNA reads TGTGCCAGCAGCCAATATTCCGAGCGGAAGATCTCCTACGAGCAGTACTTC.

The CDR3: CAIRTPPGGGSDTQYF. CDR3 DNA: TGTGCCATCAGGACCCCCCCCGGGGGGGGATCAGATACGCAGTATTTT. The rearrangement joins TRBV10-3 to TRBJ2-3; the match to TRBD2 covers 8 bases. CDR3 length: 16 amino acids. Germline assignment: CDR1 ENHRY and CDR2 SYGVKD. The junction had 12 bases not matched to a gene; V was cut back by 6 bases and J by 4 bases.

The J gene is TRBJ2-3, the V gene TRBV6-5, with D uncertain. The CDR3 totals 15 residues. V was clipped by 6 bases and J by 2 bases, with 15 bases between them. From germline, CDR1 is MNHEY and CDR2 SVGAGI. CDR3 bases: TGTGCCAGCAGCATAGTAATGGTAGACACAGATACGCAGTATTTT. The encoded protein is CASSIVMVDTDTQYF.

The chain combines TRBV6-5 with TRBJ1-2; 7 positions agree with TRBD1. Germline loops: CDR1 MNHEY, CDR2 SVGAGI. Unmatched junction bases numbered 4, after V lost 4 bases and J lost 2 bases. This CDR3 spans 14 amino acids. CDR3 coding DNA: TGTGCCAGCAGTTCCCCGGACAGGAACTATGGCTACACCTTC. Translated: CASSSPDRNYGYTF.

The chain recombines TRBV7-8 with TRBJ2-7, with D perhaps matching TRBD2 (7 bases). The V gene lost 5 bases and the J gene lost 0 bases, with 17 bases spanning the gap. The CDR3 is made up of 16 amino acids. CDR1 SGHVS and CDR2 FQNEAQ come from the germline V gene. For the CDR3, the DNA is TGTGCCAGCAGCCGTCGGGGGGCCGCGAGCTCCTACGAGCAGTACTTC. It is translated as CASSRRGAASSYEQYF.

The genes are TRBV11-2 and TRBJ2-2; D might be TRBD2 (6 bases). CDR1 is SGHAT and CDR2 is FQNNGV in the germline V gene. V was trimmed by 5 bases and J by 5 bases, leaving 18 bases between them. This CDR3 spans 16 amino acids. The CDR3 sequence is CASSPQGGKGTGELFF. The CDR3 DNA reads TGTGCCAGCAGCCCTCAGGGAGGAAAGGGGACCGGGGAGCTGTTTTTT.

J is TRBJ2-2 and V is TRBV12-3 or TRBV12-4; D ambiguous. The CDR3 is 13 residues long. Trimming removed 1 base at V and 6 bases at J, with 6 bases between. The CDR3 reads CASSLVRPGELFF. The CDR3 nucleotides read TGTGCCAGCAGTTTAGTTAGGCCCGGGGAGCTGTTTTTT.